This TCR beta chain emerged from a study of STAT5B mutations in CD4+ large granular lymphocyte leukemia. Study-level findings and limits: Main leukemic clonotypes were patient-specific, but about 26% appeared at low frequency elsewhere. Patient CD4-sorted repertoires stayed more clonal than healthy ones after leukemic-clone removal. Compared with healthy controls (2/35), patient top clones favored TRBV06 (8/27).

Original handling: Lowest detectable productive clonotype frequency was 2.59 x 10-5. Here immunoSEQ multiplex PCR was the method, and the copy in TCRdb shows in-frame clones only, minus some. V, J and clone size are those of that table, while D and trimming were read from the DNA. The sample lists 45,000 to 55,000 clones, around 70% occurring once. The V end was cut by 1 base, the J end by 7 bases, with 14 bases between. Germline CDR1 and CDR2: ENHRY and SYGVKD. This CDR3 has 16 amino acids. Worth noting for this clone: Its antigen is unknown.

This TCR derives from a human donor in good health. This chain connects TRBV10-3 to TRBJ1-6; a weak D match, TRBD1 (5 bases). Sequenced input: CD4+ T cells from blood buffy coats. CDR3 sequence: CAISEFGGAVNSPLHF. For the CDR3, the DNA is TGTGCCATCAGTGAGTTCGGAGGGGCCGTAAATTCACCCCTCCACTTT.